This T cell receptor (beta chain) was sequenced in a study of T-cell reconstitution after alpha-beta-depleted transplantation in children. The CDR3 contains 15 residues. Trimming removed 5 bases from V and 0 bases from J, with 13 bases in between. Looked up from germline, CDR1 is MDHEN and CDR2 is SYDVKM. Unique molecular identifiers were built into the TCRbeta library. TCRdb re-called the PCR reads through MiXCR, storing one row per CDR3 protein. The sample has around 180,000 distinct CDR3 sequences; around 10% are singletons. Regarding the study as a whole: Several patients had high TCRbeta diversity at day 60; it came from surviving recipient T cells and thymic progenitors. T-cell counts and diversity at one year post-transplant came mainly from newly produced T cells. About two months after transplant, alpha-beta T cells reportedly came from several hundred expanded graft clones.

This clonotype has at least ten counts. Its antigen is as yet unknown. The origin of this receptor is a boy younger than 10 with acute myeloid leukemia, due to receive a stem cell transplant. Specimen: PBMCs, collected before TCRalphabeta/CD19-depleted stem cell transplant. The rearrangement uses TRBV28 and TRBJ2-5, with D maybe TRBD2 (5 bases). The CDR3 DNA is TGTGCCAGCAGTGAGGGCTCTCAGGACCAAGAGACCCAGTACTTC. Residues: CASSEGSQDQETQYF.